This TCR beta chain was recorded in a study of cytomegalovirus exposure and HLA in healthy donors. CDR3 size: 14 residues. Germline loops: CDR1 MNHEY, CDR2 SMNVEV (reference sequence). V lost 6 bases to trimming and J lost 6 bases; unmatched junction nucleotides: 4. PCR amplification relied on 60 Vbeta primers (plus 13 Jbeta primers). Clones were read by immunoSEQ multiplex PCR, and TCRdb kept only the in-frame ones, dropping some. This sample carries about 190,000 clones, roughly 77% of them seen once, and the ten largest clones take roughly 2.8%. The origin of this receptor is a woman aged 25 to 39 in good health and CMV-seropositive. Sequenced: PBMCs. The chain links TRBV27 to TRBJ2-1; 11 positions match TRBD2. The CDR3 DNA reads as TGTGCCAGCAGAACTAGCGGGAGAGTCAATGAGCAGTTCTTC. Translating it yields CASRTSGRVNEQFF.